The 27 T cell receptor beta chains in this list originate from one sample, sequenced in a study of cytomegalovirus exposure and HLA in healthy donors listed by TCRdb under 2017. The receptor library was made with the immunoSEQ multiplex PCR assay. For the multiplex PCR, a mixture combining 60 forward primers for TCR Vbeta segments and 13 reverse primers for TCR Jbeta segments was used. TCRdb re-hosts the immuneACCESS table, in-frame sequences only. Its copies lack some clones; in the studies checked, an unresolved V gene accounts for under half of them, and the cause for the rest is not known. Across this sample there are under 110,000 clones, with 65% to 85% seen only once. The leading ten clones occupy 2.5% to 3% of the sample. The sample taken for sequencing was PBMCs. The receptors were gathered from a male donor in good health and CMV-seropositive.

The chain couples TRBV10-1 to TRBJ2-7; 8 bases map to TRBD1. V lost 8 bases to trimming and J lost 1 base; unmatched junction nucleotides: 1. The germline gives CDR1 WNHNN, CDR2 SYGVQD (reference sequence). CDR3 length equals 12 residues. The CDR3 bases are TGCGCCAGCGGGACAGGTTCCTACGAGCAGTACTTC. Translated, it gives CASGTGSYEQYF.

This clone was counted only a few times. Here the CDR3 DNA reads TGTGCCAGCAGCAGGACTAGCGCCTACAATGAGCAGTTCTTC. This codes for CASSRTSAYNEQFF. The V call is TRBV11-3, the J call TRBJ2-1; TRBD2 matches 9 bases. CDR1 is SGHNT, CDR2 YENEEA, per germline. The CDR3 has 14 residues. V lost 5 bases, J lost 2 bases, and 1 base stayed unmatched.

J is TRBJ2-7 and V is TRBV19; the D gene is possibly TRBD1 (5 bases). V was trimmed by 9 bases and J by 2 bases, leaving 17 bases between them. The length of the CDR3 is 14 residues. Germline lookup yields CDR1 LNHDA and CDR2 SQIVND (reference sequence). The CDR3: CASQTGYGAYEQYF. CDR3 DNA: TGTGCCAGCCAAACAGGCTACGGAGCCTACGAGCAGTACTTC.

The J gene is TRBJ2-2, the V gene TRBV2; possibly TRBD1 for D (5 bases). The CDR3 consists of 14 residues. Deletions cut 6 bases from V and 5 bases from J, with 13 bases between. CDR1 and CDR2 (germline): SNHLY, FYNNEI. CDR3 coding DNA: TGTGCCAGCAGGGGCAGGGAACCGACCGGGGAGCTGTTTTTT. Its translation: CASRGREPTGELFF. The full variable domain, its missing parts supplied by reference TRBV2 and TRBJ2-2, is EPEVTQTPSHQVTQMGQEVILRCVPISNHLYFYWYRQILGQKVEFLVSFYNNEISEKSEIFDDQFSVERPDGSNFTLKIRSTKLEDSAMYFCASRGREPTGELFFGEGSRLTVL.

The chain uses TRBV14 and TRBJ2-3; D not resolved. The germline V gene has CDR1 SGHDN and CDR2 FVKESK. The V and J ends lost 4 bases and 7 bases respectively, with 9 bases between them. The CDR3 totals 12 residues. CDR3 region: CASSPTVNTQYF. DNA of the CDR3: TGTGCCAGCAGCCCCACAGTTAATACGCAGTATTTT.

The chain has TRBV6-1 and TRBJ2-7, with TRBD1 matching 10 bases. CDR3 size: 14 residues. J gave up 4 bases and V 7 bases, and 7 bases lay outside the gene matches. Germline CDR1 and CDR2: MNHNS and SASEGT. The CDR3, as DNA: TGTGCCAGCACGGTGACAGGGGGCCTTTACGAGCAGTACTTC. This encodes CASTVTGGLYEQYF.

This clone has a handful of counts. V gene TRBV2 combines with J gene TRBJ1-1; 8 nucleotides agree with TRBD1. Trimming took 10 bases from V and 6 from J; bases not matched to a gene: 13. CDR3 length: 14 amino acids. CDR1 is SNHLY, CDR2 FYNNEI, per germline. Here the CDR3 DNA reads TGTGCCACCATCCCGGGACAGGTACCCTCTGAAGCTTTCTTT. This codes for CATIPGQVPSEAFF.

Remarks on this clone: This specimen includes other DNA sequences encoding the same CDR3. The CDR3, as DNA: TGTGCCAGCAGCTTATATCAGGGGGATGAAAAACTGTTTTTT. It specifies CASSLYQGDEKLFF. This rearrangement joins TRBV7-9 to TRBJ1-4, with TRBD1 identical over 7 bases. The V segment lost 2 bases and the J segment 6 bases; nucleotides outside the gene matches: 3. CDR1 is SEHNR and CDR2 is FQNEAQ in the germline V gene (reference sequence). The CDR3 consists of 14 residues.

The genes are TRBV29-1 and TRBJ2-5; D is possibly TRBD1 (7 bases). The closer fit of TRBJ2-7 to the DNA end suggests the J call may be wrong. The CDR3 consists of 13 residues. Germline CDR1 is SQVTM and CDR2 is ANQGSEA. CDR3 bases: TGCAGCGTTGCCCAGGGGGGTGCCTACGAGCAGTACTTC. It codes for CSVAQGGAYEQYF.

Comments on this clone: The junction departs from the called germline gene at one end, perhaps through a read error. This chain joins TRBV19 and TRBJ1-2; 10 bases match TRBD1. Germline V gene sequence: CDR1 LNHDA, CDR2 SQIVND (reference sequence). This CDR3 region has 18 residues. For the CDR3, the DNA is TGTGCCAGTAGTATAGAACTCACCAGACAGGGGGCTGGTGATGGCTACCCCTTC. This translates into CASSIELTRQGAGDGYPF.

This clone was observed a single time. The chain is built from TRBV4-3 and TRBJ1-1; 11 bases map to TRBD1. The trim removed 4 bases at V and 5 bases at J, leaving 6 bases unmatched. Germline V lookup: CDR1 LGHNA, CDR2 YSLEER. This CDR3 has 15 amino acids. CDR3 sequence (DNA): TGCGCCAGCAGCCTCTCCGGGACAGGGGGAACTGAAGCTTTCTTT. Protein: CASSLSGTGGTEAFF.

The chain's CDR3 is CAIRGQSMNTEAFF. The CDR3 region has the DNA TGTGCCATCAGGGGACAGAGCATGAACACTGAAGCTTTCTTT. The chain has TRBV10-3 and TRBJ1-1; 7 positions match TRBD1. CDR1 is ENHRY, CDR2 SYGVKD, per germline. J was trimmed by 0 bases and V by 6 bases; bases with no gene match: 4. The CDR3 is made up of 14 amino acids.

J is TRBJ2-2 and V is TRBV6-1; 8 nucleotides align to TRBD1. The length of the CDR3 is 14 residues. The junction had 4 bases not matched to a gene; V was cut back by 5 bases and J by 5 bases. In germline, CDR1 is MNHNS, CDR2 SASEGT. DNA for the CDR3: TGTGCCAGCAGTCCACGACAGGGGACCGGGGAGCTGTTTTTT. Its translation: CASSPRQGTGELFF.

CDR3 in amino acids: CASSLYRGSYEQYF. Here the CDR3 DNA reads TGTGCCAGCAGCTTGTACAGGGGTTCCTACGAGCAGTACTTC. The J gene is TRBJ2-7, the V gene TRBV5-6; 7 nucleotides match TRBD1. CDR1 is SGHDT, CDR2 YYEEEE, per germline. The CDR3 extends over 14 amino acids. V shed 1 base and J 1 base; nucleotides not matched to a gene: 2.

The J gene is TRBJ1-1, the V gene TRBV4-2; D possibly corresponds to TRBD1 (5 bases). The CDR3 has 15 residues. V lost 4 bases and J 4 bases, leaving 16 bases between the germline ends. CDR1 is LGHNA and CDR2 is YNFKEQ in the germline V gene. DNA of the CDR3: TGTGCCAGCAGCCCAAGGGGAGGCTCCGGCACTGAAGCTTTCTTT. It codes for CASSPRGGSGTEAFF.

The CDR3 is CSVGGLGAGEKLFF. In nucleotides, the CDR3 is TGCAGCGTTGGGGGCTTGGGGGCAGGAGAAAAACTGTTTTTT. The chain is built from TRBV29-1 and TRBJ1-4, with a tentative D call TRBD1 (6 bases). Germline CDR1 reads SQVTM; CDR2 reads ANQGSEA. The CDR3 consists of 14 residues. Trimming cost V 4 bases and J 8 bases, with 17 bases left between them.

The V and J genes are TRBV4-1 and TRBJ2-4; possibly TRBD2 for D (6 bases). Germline V gives CDR1 MGHRA, CDR2 YSYEKL. The CDR3 contains 15 residues. The germline V and J ends were trimmed by 1 base and 9 bases, with 16 bases remaining between them. CDR3 sequence reads: CASSQVRAGFGIQYF. DNA of the CDR3: TGCGCCAGCAGCCAAGTTAGGGCGGGGTTCGGCATTCAGTACTTC.

The chain recombines TRBV28 with TRBJ1-3; D possibly corresponds to TRBD1 (6 bases). Per the germline V gene, CDR1 is MDHEN and CDR2 is SYDVKM. V lost 0 bases and J lost 8, with 14 bases in between. This CDR3 is built from 15 residues. CDR3 sequence (DNA): TGTGCCAGCAGTTTATGGGGCAGGGGTACGGACACCATATATTTT. Its protein is CASSLWGRGTDTIYF.

The chain carries TRBV28 and TRBJ2-1, with 14 bases fitting TRBD2. Germline V gene sequence: CDR1 MDHEN, CDR2 SYDVKM. This CDR3 region has 14 residues. Trimming took 8 bases from V and 8 from J; bases not matched to a gene: 5. The CDR3 is CASQTSGRVYEQFF. CDR3 in DNA: TGTGCCAGCCAGACTAGCGGGAGGGTATATGAGCAGTTCTTC. Combining the CDR3 with reference TRBV28 and TRBJ2-1 gives the whole variable domain DVKVTQSSRYLVKRTGEKVFLECVQDMDHENMFWYRQDPGLGLRLIYFSYDVKMKEKGDIPEGYSVSREKKERFSLILESASTNQTSMYLCASQTSGRVYEQFFGPGTRLTVL.

V and J are TRBV7-2 and TRBJ1-5; tentatively, D is TRBD1 (5 bases). Trimming removed 1 base from V and 6 bases from J, with 16 bases in between. This CDR3 contains 16 residues. The V gene's germline CDR1 is SGHTA and CDR2 FQGNSA. Written as DNA, the CDR3 is TGTGCCAGCAGCTTAGGATCTGGGGCATGGGTTCAGCCCCAGCATTTT. Translating gives CASSLGSGAWVQPQHF.

This chain links TRBV5-1 with TRBJ1-2, with TRBD1 matching 7 bases. This CDR3 comprises 15 residues. In germline, CDR1 is SGHRS, CDR2 YFSETQ. The V gene end was trimmed by 2 bases and the J gene end by 4 bases; junction bases not matched to a gene: 8. As DNA, the CDR3 is TGCGCCAGCAGCTTAACCGGGACAGTCACCTATGGCTACACCTTC. Translating gives CASSLTGTVTYGYTF. Full variable domain (missing parts from reference TRBV5-1 and TRBJ1-2): KAGVTQTPRYLIKTRGQQVTLSCSPISGHRSVSWYQQTPGQGLQFLFEYFSETQRNKGNFPGRFSGRQFSNSRSEMNVSTLELGDSALYLCASSLTGTVTYGYTFGSGTRLTVV.

The DNA for the CDR3 is TGTGCCAGCAGCGAGGAGTTAGCGGAGCAGTTCTTC. Its protein is CASSEELAEQFF. This sequence joins TRBV9 and TRBJ2-1, with D possibly matching TRBD2 (5 bases). V lost 3 bases to trimming and J lost 10 bases, with 11 bases between them. CDR1 and CDR2 from the germline V gene are SGDLS and YYNGEE. The CDR3 contains 12 residues.

J is TRBJ1-2 and V is TRBV27, with 7 bases aligning to TRBD1. Germline assignment: CDR1 MNHEY and CDR2 SMNVEV (reference sequence). After removal of 6 bases from V and 6 bases from J, the junction contained 13 bases not matched to a gene. The CDR3 runs to 15 residues. CDR3 coding DNA: TGTGCCAGCAGGAGAGGGACAGCAAATACCCATGGCTACACCTTC. Amino acid sequence: CASRRGTANTHGYTF.

V gene TRBV5-1 combines with J gene TRBJ1-1; 8 bases are shared with TRBD1. The CDR3 runs 13 residues. V gave up 2 bases and J gave up 3 bases; unmatched junction bases: 0. Germline CDR1 reads SGHRS; CDR2 reads YFSETQ. CDR3 nucleotides: TGCGCCAGCAGCTTACAGGGGGACACTGAAGCTTTCTTT. Protein product: CASSLQGDTEAFF.

J is TRBJ1-5 and V is TRBV10-3; the D gene is possibly TRBD1 (6 bases). V shed 1 base and J shed 3 bases, with 16 bases lying between them. The germline V gene encodes CDR1 ENHRY and CDR2 SYGVKD. The length of the CDR3 is 17 residues. CDR3 nucleotides: TGTGCCATCAGTGAGTGGGGCCAGGGGTGGGTCAATCAGCCCCAGCATTTT. It is translated as CAISEWGQGWVNQPQHF.

The chain recombines TRBV2 with TRBJ1-4; TRBD1 aligns across 10 bases. The CDR3 has 14 residues. The V gene end was trimmed by 4 bases and the J gene end by 11 bases; junction bases not matched to a gene: 7. Looked up from germline, CDR1 is SNHLY and CDR2 is FYNNEI. The CDR3 DNA reads as TGTGCCAGCAGTGTCCGGACAGGGGGGGGGAAACTGTTTTTT. The encoded protein is CASSVRTGGGKLFF. The whole variable domain, remainder taken from reference TRBV2 and TRBJ1-4, is EPEVTQTPSHQVTQMGQEVILRCVPISNHLYFYWYRQILGQKVEFLVSFYNNEISEKSEIFDDQFSVERPDGSNFTLKIRSTKLEDSAMYFCASSVRTGGGKLFFGSGTQLSVL.

The chain links TRBV5-1 to TRBJ2-5; 7 positions agree with TRBD2. Germline V gene sequence: CDR1 SGHRS, CDR2 YFSETQ. CDR3 length equals 15 residues. V lost 3 bases, J lost 5 bases, and 10 bases stayed unmatched. CDR3 sequence reads: CASSSGGSEGETQYF. The CDR3 DNA reads as TGCGCCAGCAGCTCGGGGGGTAGCGAAGGGGAGACCCAGTACTTC. Together with reference TRBV5-1 and TRBJ2-5, the CDR3 gives the full variable domain: KAGVTQTPRYLIKTRGQQVTLSCSPISGHRSVSWYQQTPGQGLQFLFEYFSETQRNKGNFPGRFSGRQFSNSRSEMNVSTLELGDSALYLCASSSGGSEGETQYFGPGTRLLVL.